A single sample gave rise to the 8 T cell receptor beta chains below, sequenced in a study of T cells in Graves' hyperthyroidism and ophthalmopathy. What was amplified from RNA transcripts were TCR beta CDR3 regions. The HTBI set primed first-round TCR CDR3 RT-PCR. TCRdb reanalysed the multiplex PCR reads using MiXCR and keeps one entry per CDR3 protein. The sample includes about 420,000 distinct CDR3 sequences, around 13% of them seen just once. The sequenced material came from blood. The receptors derive from a woman between 18 and 29 years old with Graves' hyperthyroidism.

This clonotype has ten or more counts. The chain carries TRBV19 and TRBJ2-7; D remains unclear. Trimming cost V 5 bases and J 3 bases, with 14 bases left between them. The CDR3 sequence is 14 residues long. CDR1 is LNHDA, CDR2 SQIVND, per germline (reference sequence). The CDR3 loop reads CASSVSRANYEQYF. The CDR3 nucleotides read TGTGCCAGTAGTGTCAGTCGGGCTAACTACGAGCAGTACTTC.

A few counts support this clonotype. The chain has TRBV6-5 and TRBJ2-6; 7 nucleotides line up with TRBD1. Trimming cost V 6 bases and J 0 bases; bases outside gene matches: 8. Germline CDR1 MNHEY, CDR2 SVGAGI. There are 17 residues in the CDR3. The CDR3 coding sequence is TGTGCCAGCAGCTTAACAGGGGCCATCTCTGGGGCCAACGTCCTGACTTTC. Translation gives CASSLTGAISGANVLTF.

This clonotype was recorded many times. The V call is TRBV28, the J call TRBJ2-7; 11 bases map to TRBD2. This CDR3 spans 13 amino acids. Germline CDR1 and CDR2: MDHEN and SYDVKM. V lost 11 bases to trimming and J lost 4 bases; unmatched junction nucleotides: 7. CDR3 loop: CAATSGSEYEQYF. The CDR3 nucleotides read TGTGCCGCAACTAGCGGGAGTGAATACGAGCAGTACTTC. Full variable domain (rest looked up from reference TRBV28 and TRBJ2-7): DVKVTQSSRYLVKRTGEKVFLECVQDMDHENMFWYRQDPGLGLRLIYFSYDVKMKEKGDIPEGYSVSREKKERFSLILESASTNQTSMYLCAATSGSEYEQYFGPGTRLTVT.

A word on this clonotype: Possible read error: a much larger clone is one base away. The V gene is TRBV7-3, the J gene TRBJ2-2; the D gene is possibly TRBD2 (6 bases). CDR3 length: 15 amino acids. CDR1 and CDR2 (germline): SGHTA, FQGTGA. Here the CDR3 reads CASSPASVNTGGLFF. The DNA for the CDR3 is TGTGCCAGCAGCCCAGCTAGCGTGAACACCGGGGGGCTGTTTTTT.

This clonotype was seen many times. The chain links TRBV18 to TRBJ2-1; TRBD2 matches 8 bases. Germline assignment: CDR1 KGHSH and CDR2 LQKENI. V lost 6 bases, J lost 6 bases, and 10 bases stayed unmatched. The CDR3 consists of 15 residues. This CDR3 reads CASSPTLAVINEQFF. DNA of the CDR3: TGTGCCAGCTCCCCTACACTAGCGGTTATCAATGAGCAGTTCTTC.

This clonotype came up many times. The chain is built from TRBV9 and TRBJ1-1; 12 bases match TRBD1. The CDR3 runs 17 residues. CDR1 and CDR2 from the germline V gene are SGDLS and YYNGEE. J was trimmed by 8 bases and V by 0 bases; bases with no gene match: 11. CDR3 DNA: TGTGCCAGCAGCGTAGGAATCCCCGGGACAGGGGGCGGGGAAGCTTTCTTT. Its protein product is CASSVGIPGTGGGEAFF.

This clonotype was detected many times. The chain joins TRBV6-1 to TRBJ1-2; D is unclear. Trimming left V 0 bases short and J 1 base short, with 12 bases between. Germline CDR1 and CDR2: MNHNS and SASEGT. The CDR3 extends over 16 amino acids. The CDR3 DNA reads as TGTGCCAGCAGTGAAGCCCCGGATCTGAATAACTATGGCTACACCTTC. Encoded protein: CASSEAPDLNNYGYTF.

This clonotype has at least ten counts. V usage is TRBV30 and J usage is TRBJ2-7, with D perhaps matching TRBD1 or TRBD2 (5 bases each). The germline gives CDR1 GTSNPN, CDR2 SVGIG (reference sequence). Trimming took 0 bases from V and 5 from J, leaving 14 bases between them. This CDR3 region has 14 residues. The CDR3 DNA reads TGTGCCTGGAGTGTACGGGGCAGGGTCCACGAGCAGTACTTC. Its translation: CAWSVRGRVHEQYF.